This record looks at one TCR beta chain sequence and its context. Patients suffered from locally advanced or metastatic urothelial carcinoma. Per patient, between 1 and 8 samples were collected at pretreatment and on-treatment time points. The data stem from a study of PD-L1 blockade in urothelial cancer. Study-wide background: It was at some point between 2012 and 2014 that patients started atezolizumab at 1,200 mg intravenously every 3 weeks. Blood analysis occurred 3 weeks (second dose) and 6 weeks after treatment start.

TCRdb's copy holds only in-frame clones and misses some; the assay was immunoSEQ multiplex PCR. The data show roughly 41,000 clones, 82% seen once. The sequencing used PBMCs, collected around atezolizumab (anti-PD-L1) treatment. This clonotype was sampled from a man in his sixties with urothelial cancer.

The CDR3 DNA sequence: TGTGCCGGGGGGGGCGTCGAGACCCAGTACTTC. Translation gives CAGGGVETQYF. The gene calls are TRBV10-3 and TRBJ2-5, with a tentative D call TRBD2 (7 bases). Germline values: CDR1 ENHRY, CDR2 SYGVKD. Trimming cost V 11 bases and J 5 bases, with 12 bases left between them. The CDR3 is 11 residues long.